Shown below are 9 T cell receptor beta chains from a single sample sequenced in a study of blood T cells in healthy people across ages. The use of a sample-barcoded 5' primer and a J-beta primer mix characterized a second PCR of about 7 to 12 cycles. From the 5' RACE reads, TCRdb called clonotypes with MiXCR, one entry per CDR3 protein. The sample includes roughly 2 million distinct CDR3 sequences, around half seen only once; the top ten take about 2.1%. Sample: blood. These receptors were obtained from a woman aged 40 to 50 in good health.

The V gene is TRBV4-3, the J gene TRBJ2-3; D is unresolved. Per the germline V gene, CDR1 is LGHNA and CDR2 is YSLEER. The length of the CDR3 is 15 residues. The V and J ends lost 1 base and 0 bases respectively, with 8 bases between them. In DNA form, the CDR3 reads TGCGCCAGCAGCCAAGGTGGGCATAGCACAGATACGCAGTATTTT. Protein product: CASSQGGHSTDTQYF.

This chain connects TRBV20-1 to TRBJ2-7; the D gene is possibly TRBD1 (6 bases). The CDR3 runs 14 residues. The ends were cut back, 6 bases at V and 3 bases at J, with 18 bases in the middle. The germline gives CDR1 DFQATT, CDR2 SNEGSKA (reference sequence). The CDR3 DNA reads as TGCAGTGCGGGAATCCCGGACAGAAACTACGAGCAGTACTTC. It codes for CSAGIPDRNYEQYF.

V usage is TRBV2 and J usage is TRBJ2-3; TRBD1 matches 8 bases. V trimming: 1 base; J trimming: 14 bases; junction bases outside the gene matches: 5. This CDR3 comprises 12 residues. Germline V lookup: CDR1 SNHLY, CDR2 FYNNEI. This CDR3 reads CASSEVDRVVYF. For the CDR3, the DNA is TGTGCCAGCAGTGAAGTGGACAGGGTGGTGTATTTT.

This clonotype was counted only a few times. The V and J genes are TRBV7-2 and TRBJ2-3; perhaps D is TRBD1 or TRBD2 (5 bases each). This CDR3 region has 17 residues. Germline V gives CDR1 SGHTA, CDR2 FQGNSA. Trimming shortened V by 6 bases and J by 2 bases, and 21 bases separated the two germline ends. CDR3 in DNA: TGTGCCAGCAGTATTGAACCCGGGACCCGTCCCACAGATACGCAGTATTTT. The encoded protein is CASSIEPGTRPTDTQYF.

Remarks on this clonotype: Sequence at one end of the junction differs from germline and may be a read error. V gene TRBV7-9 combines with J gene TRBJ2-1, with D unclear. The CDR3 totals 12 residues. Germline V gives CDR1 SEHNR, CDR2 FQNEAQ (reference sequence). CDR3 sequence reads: CASSLAENGQFF. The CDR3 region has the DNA TGTGCCAGCAGCTTAGCCGAGAATGGGCAGTTCTTC.

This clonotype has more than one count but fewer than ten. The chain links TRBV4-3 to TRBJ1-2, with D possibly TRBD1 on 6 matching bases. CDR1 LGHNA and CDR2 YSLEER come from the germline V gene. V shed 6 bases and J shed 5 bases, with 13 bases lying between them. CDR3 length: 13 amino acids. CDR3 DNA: TGCGCCAGCAGACCGGACAGCAGTTATGGCTACACCTTC. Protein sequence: CASRPDSSYGYTF.

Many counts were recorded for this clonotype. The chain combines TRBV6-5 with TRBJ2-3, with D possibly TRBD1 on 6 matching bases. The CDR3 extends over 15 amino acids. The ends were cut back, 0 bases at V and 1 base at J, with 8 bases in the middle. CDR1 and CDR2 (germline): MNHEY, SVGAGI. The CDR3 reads CASSYSPGGTDTQYF. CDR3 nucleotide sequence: TGTGCCAGCAGTTACTCCCCAGGGGGCACAGATACGCAGTATTTT.

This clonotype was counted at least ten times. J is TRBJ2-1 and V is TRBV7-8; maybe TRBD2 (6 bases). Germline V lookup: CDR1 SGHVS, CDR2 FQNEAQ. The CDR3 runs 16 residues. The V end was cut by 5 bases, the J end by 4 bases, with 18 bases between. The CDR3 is CASSPRGAGPYNEQFF. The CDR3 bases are TGTGCCAGCAGCCCAAGGGGAGCGGGCCCATACAATGAGCAGTTCTTC.

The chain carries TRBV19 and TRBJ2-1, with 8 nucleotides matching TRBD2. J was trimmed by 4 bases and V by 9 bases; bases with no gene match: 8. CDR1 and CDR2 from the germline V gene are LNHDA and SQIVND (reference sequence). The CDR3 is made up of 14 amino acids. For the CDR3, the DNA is TGTGCCAGCAAAGAGCGGGGGTTTTACAATGAGCAGTTCTTC. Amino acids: CASKERGFYNEQFF.